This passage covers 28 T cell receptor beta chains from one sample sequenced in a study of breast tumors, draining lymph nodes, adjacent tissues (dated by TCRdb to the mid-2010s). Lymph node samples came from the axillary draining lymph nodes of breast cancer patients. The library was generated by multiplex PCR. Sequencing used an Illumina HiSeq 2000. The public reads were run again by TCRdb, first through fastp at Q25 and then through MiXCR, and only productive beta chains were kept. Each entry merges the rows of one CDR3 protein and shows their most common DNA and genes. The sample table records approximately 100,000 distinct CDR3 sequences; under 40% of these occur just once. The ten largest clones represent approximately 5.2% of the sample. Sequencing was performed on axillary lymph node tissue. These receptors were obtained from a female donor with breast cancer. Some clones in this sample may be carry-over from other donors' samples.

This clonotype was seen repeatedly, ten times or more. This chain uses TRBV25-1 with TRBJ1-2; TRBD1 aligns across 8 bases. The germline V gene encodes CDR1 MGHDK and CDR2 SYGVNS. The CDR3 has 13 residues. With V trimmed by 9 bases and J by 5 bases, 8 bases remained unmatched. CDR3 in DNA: TGTGCCAGTACCGGGACAGGAGGTTATGGCTACACCTTC. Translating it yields CASTGTGGYGYTF.

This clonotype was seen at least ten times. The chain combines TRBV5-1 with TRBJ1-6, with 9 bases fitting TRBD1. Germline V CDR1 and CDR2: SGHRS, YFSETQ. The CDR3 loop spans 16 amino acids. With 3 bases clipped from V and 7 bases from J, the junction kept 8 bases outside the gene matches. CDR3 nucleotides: TGCGCCAGCAGCTGGGGCACCGGGACAGGGAATTCACCCCTCCACTTT. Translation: CASSWGTGTGNSPLHF.

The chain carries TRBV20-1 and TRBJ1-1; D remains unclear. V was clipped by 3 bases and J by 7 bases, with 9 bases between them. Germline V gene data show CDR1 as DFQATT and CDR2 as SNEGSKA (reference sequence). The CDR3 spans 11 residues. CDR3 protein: CSASDRLEAFF. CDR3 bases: TGCAGTGCTAGCGATCGGCTTGAAGCTTTCTTT.

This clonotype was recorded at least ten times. This CDR3 is CASSFQGYNSPLHF. CDR3 nucleotide sequence: TGTGCCAGCAGCTTTCAGGGATATAATTCACCCCTCCACTTT. The chain combines TRBV7-9 with TRBJ1-6, with D perhaps TRBD1 (5 bases). Germline V lookup: CDR1 SEHNR, CDR2 FQNEAQ (reference sequence). Trimming stripped 3 bases from V and 4 bases from J, with 7 bases between. This CDR3 has 14 residues. Complete variable domain (other parts from reference TRBV7-9 and TRBJ1-6): DTGVSQNPRHKITKRGQNVTFRCDPISEHNRLYWYRQTLGQGPEFLTYFQNEAQLEKSRLLSDRFSAERPKGSFSTLEIQRTEQGDSAMYLCASSFQGYNSPLHFGNGTRLTVT.

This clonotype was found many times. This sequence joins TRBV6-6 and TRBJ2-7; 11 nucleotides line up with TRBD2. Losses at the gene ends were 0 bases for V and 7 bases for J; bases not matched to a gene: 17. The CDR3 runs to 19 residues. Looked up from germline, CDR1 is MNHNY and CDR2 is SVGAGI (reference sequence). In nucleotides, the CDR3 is TGTGCCAGCAGTTACTCGAGGGGAGGTCTAGCGGGAGGACGGGGGGAGCAGTACTTC. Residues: CASSYSRGGLAGGRGEQYF.

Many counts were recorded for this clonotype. The CDR3 bases are TGTGCCAGCAGCCGAAGAGGGGAAAATCAGCCCCAGCATTTT. It translates to CASSRRGENQPQHF. V is TRBV11-2 and J is TRBJ1-5; D is possibly TRBD1 (5 bases). The V end lost 5 bases, the J end lost 4 bases, and 12 bases lay between the germline ends. Germline V gene sequence: CDR1 SGHAT, CDR2 FQNNGV. The CDR3 contains 14 residues.

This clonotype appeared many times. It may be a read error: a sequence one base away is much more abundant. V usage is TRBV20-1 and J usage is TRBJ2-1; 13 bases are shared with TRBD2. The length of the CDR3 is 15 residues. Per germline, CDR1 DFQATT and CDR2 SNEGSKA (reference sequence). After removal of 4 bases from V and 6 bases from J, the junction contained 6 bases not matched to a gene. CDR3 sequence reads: CSAMHGTSGTNEQFF. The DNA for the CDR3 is TGCAGTGCTATGCATGGGACTAGCGGGACCAATGAGCAGTTCTTC.

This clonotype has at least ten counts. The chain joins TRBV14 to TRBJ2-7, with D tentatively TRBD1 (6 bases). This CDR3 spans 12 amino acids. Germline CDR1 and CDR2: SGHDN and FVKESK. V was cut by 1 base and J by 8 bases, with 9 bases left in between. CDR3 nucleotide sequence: TGTGCCAGCAGCCAAGGAGGACAGAAGCAGTACTTC. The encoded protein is CASSQGGQKQYF.

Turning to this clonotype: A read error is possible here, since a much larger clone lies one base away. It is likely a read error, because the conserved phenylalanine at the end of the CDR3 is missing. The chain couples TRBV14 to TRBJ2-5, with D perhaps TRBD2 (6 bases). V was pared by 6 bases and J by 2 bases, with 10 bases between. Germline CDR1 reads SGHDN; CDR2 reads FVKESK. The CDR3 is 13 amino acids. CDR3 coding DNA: TGTGCCAGCAGGGGACTGGTTCAAGAGACCCAGTACTCC. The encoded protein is CASRGLVQETQYS.

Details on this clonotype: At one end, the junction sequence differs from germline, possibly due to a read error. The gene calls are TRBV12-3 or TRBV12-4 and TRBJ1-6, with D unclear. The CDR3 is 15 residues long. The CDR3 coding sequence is TGTGCCAGAAGTTTAGGTCAGCTTTATAGTTCACCCCTCCACTTT. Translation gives CARSLGQLYSSPLHF.

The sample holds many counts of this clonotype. This chain's CDR3 is CSVEDRASEFHNEQFF. CDR3 in DNA: TGCAGCGTTGAAGATCGGGCTAGCGAGTTCCACAATGAGCAGTTCTTC. The rearrangement joins TRBV29-1 to TRBJ2-1; D is perhaps TRBD2 (6 bases). The CDR3 is 16 amino acids. V lost 0 bases and J lost 5, with 17 bases in between. CDR1 SQVTM and CDR2 ANQGSEA come from the germline V gene.

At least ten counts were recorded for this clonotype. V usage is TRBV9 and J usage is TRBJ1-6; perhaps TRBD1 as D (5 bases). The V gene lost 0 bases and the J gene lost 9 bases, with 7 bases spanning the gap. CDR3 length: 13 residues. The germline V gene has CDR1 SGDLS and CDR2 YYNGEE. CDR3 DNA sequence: TGTGCCAGCAGCGTAGAGGGGTCTTCACCCCTCCACTTT. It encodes CASSVEGSSPLHF.

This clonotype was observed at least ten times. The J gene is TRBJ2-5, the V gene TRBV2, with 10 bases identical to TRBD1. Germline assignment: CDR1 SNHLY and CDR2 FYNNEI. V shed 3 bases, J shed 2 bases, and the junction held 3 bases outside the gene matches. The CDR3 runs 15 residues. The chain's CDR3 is CASSETGGGQETQYF. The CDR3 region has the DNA TGTGCCAGCAGTGAGACAGGGGGCGGTCAAGAGACCCAGTACTTC.

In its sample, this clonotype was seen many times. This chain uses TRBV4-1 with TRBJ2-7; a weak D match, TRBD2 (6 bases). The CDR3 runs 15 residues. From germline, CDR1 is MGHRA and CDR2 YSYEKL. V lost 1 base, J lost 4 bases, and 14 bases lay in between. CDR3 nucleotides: TGCGCCAGCAGCCAAGTTGGAGGGGCCGCTTACGAGCAGTACTTC. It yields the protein CASSQVGGAAYEQYF.

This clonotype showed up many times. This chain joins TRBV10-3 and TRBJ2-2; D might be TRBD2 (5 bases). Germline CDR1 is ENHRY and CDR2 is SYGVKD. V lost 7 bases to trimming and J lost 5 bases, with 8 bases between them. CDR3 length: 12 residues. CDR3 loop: CAITEGTGELFF. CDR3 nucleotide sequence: TGTGCCATCACCGAGGGTACCGGGGAGCTGTTTTTT.

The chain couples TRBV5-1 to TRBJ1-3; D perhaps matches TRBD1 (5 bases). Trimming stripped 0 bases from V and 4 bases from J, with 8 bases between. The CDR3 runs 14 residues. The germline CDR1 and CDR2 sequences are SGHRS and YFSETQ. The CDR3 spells CASSLVGVGNTIYF. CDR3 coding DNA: TGCGCCAGCAGCTTGGTGGGGGTCGGAAACACCATATATTTT.

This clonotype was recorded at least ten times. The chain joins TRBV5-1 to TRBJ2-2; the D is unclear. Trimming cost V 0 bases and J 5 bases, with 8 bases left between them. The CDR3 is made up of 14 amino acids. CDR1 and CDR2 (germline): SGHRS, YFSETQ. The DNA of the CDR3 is TGCGCCAGCAGCTTGGCCCAGAGAACCGGGGAGCTGTTTTTT. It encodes CASSLAQRTGELFF.

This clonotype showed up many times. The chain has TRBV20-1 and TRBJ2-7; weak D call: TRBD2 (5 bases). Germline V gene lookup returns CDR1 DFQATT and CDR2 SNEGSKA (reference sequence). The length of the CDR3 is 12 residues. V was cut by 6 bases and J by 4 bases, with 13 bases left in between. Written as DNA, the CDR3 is TGCAGTGCCACCTCCCCGGGGTACGAGCAGTACTTC. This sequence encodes CSATSPGYEQYF.

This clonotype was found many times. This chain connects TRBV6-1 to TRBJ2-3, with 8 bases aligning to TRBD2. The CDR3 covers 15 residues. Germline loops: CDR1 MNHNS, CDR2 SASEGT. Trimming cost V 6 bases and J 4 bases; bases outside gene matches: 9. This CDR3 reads CASSEGREESDTQYF. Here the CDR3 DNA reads TGTGCCAGCAGCGAGGGGCGGGAGGAGTCAGATACGCAGTATTTT.

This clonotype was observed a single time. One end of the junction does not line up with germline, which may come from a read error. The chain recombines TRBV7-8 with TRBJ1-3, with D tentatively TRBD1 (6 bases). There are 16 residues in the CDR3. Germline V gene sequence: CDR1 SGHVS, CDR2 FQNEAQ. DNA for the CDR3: TGTGCCAGCAGCTTAGCAGGACAGCCCTCTGGAGACACCATGTATTTT. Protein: CASSLAGQPSGDTMYF.

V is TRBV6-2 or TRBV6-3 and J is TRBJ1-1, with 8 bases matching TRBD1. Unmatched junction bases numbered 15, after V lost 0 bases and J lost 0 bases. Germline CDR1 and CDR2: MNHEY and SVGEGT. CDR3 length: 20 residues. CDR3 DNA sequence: TGTGCCAGCAGTTACTCGACCCTCCTGGACAGGGTTGGGGTGAACACTGAAGCTTTCTTT. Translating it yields CASSYSTLLDRVGVNTEAFF.

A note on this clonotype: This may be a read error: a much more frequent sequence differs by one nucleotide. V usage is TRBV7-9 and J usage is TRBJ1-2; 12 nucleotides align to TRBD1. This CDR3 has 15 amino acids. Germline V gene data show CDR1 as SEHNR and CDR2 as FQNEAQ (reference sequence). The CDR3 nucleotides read TGTGCCAGCAGCTTCGGGACAGGGGGCGTCTATGGCTACCCCTTC. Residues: CASSFGTGGVYGYPF.

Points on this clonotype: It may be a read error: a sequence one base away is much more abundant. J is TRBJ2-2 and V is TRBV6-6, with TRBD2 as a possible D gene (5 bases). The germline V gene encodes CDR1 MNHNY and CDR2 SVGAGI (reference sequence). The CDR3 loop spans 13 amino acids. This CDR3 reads CASSPPMSGELLF. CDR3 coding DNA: TGTGCCAGCAGTCCCCCGATGTCCGGGGAGCTGCTTTTT.

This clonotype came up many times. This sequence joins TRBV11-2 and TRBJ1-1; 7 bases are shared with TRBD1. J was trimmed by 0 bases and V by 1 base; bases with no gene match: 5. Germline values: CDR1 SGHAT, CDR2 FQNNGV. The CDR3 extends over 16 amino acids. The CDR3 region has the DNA TGTGCCAGCAGCTTAGGTTCAGGGGGGCTGAACACTGAAGCTTTCTTT. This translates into CASSLGSGGLNTEAFF.

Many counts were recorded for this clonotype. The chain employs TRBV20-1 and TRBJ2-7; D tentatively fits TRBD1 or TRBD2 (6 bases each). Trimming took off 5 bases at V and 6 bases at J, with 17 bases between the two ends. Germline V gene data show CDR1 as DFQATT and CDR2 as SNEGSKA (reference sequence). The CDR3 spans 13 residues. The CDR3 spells CSAFPQGGGEQYF. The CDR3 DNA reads TGCAGTGCTTTTCCACAGGGAGGAGGCGAGCAGTACTTC.

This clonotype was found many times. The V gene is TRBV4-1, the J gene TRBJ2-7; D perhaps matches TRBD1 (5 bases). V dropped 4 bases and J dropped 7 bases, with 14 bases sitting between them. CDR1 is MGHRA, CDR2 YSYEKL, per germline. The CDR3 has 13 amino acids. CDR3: CASSPEAGLEQYF. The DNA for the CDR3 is TGCGCCAGCAGCCCCGAGGCAGGGTTAGAGCAGTACTTC.

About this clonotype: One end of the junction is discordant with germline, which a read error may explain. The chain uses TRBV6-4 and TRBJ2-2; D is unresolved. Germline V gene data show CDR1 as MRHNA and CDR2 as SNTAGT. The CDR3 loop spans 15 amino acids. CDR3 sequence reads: CTSSQDQESTGELFF. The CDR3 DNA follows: TGTACCAGCAGTCAGGACCAAGAGAGCACCGGGGAGCTGTTTTTT.

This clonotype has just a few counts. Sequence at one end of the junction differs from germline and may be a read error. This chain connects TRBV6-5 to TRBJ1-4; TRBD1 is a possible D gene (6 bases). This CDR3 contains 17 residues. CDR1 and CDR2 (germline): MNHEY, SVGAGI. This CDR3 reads CASSHSGLGASNEKLFF. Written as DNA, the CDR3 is TGTGCCAGCAGTCACTCGGGATTGGGGGCGTCTAATGAAAAACTGTTTTTT.